This TCR beta chain originates from a study of cytomegalovirus exposure and HLA in healthy donors. General study results and limits: Rare TCR sequences predominated, though certain public TCRs were found in many donors. A few chains tied to CMV proved CMV antigen-specific in vitro.

In the case of this clone: Antigen: not known.

Trimming shortened V by 1 base and J by 4 bases, and 11 bases separated the two germline ends. The V gene's germline CDR1 is SGHTA and CDR2 FQGTGA. The CDR3 is made up of 15 amino acids. The donors were members of the validation cohort comprising over 90 subjects, separate from the roughly 650-subject first cohort. The data were produced by immunoSEQ multiplex PCR, yet TCRdb's version contains in-frame clones alone and is incomplete. The sample has approximately 65,000 clones; more than 95% are singletons. What was sequenced was PBMCs. The receptor was derived from a man between 18 and 35 years old in good health and CMV-seronegative. This sequence joins TRBV7-3 and TRBJ2-1; the D gene is possibly TRBD2 (6 bases). The CDR3 protein is CASSLNGGAYNEQFF. CDR3 sequence (DNA): TGTGCCAGCAGCTTAAATGGCGGGGCTTACAATGAGCAGTTCTTC.